The sample holds a few counts of the clone carrying this TCR beta chain. The investigators amplified TCR beta CDR3 regions from RNA transcripts. Researchers ran a first-round RT-PCR on the TCR CDR3 using the HTBI primer set. TCRdb reanalysed the multiplex PCR reads using MiXCR and keeps one entry per CDR3 protein. The data contain around 620,000 distinct CDR3 sequences, around 15% of them singletons. This sample is drawn from a study of T cells in Graves' hyperthyroidism and ophthalmopathy. The sequence was obtained from a woman in her twenties or thirties with Graves' hyperthyroidism. Sequencing was performed on blood.

CDR3 coding DNA: TGCAGTGCTAAGGTGTCCGGCTCCTATAATTCACCCCTCCACTTT. Its translation is CSAKVSGSYNSPLHF. V usage is TRBV20-1 and J usage is TRBJ1-6; D unclear. V was cut by 4 bases and J by 0 bases, with 10 bases left in between. CDR1 DFQATT and CDR2 SNEGSKA come from the germline V gene (reference sequence). The CDR3 length is 15 residues.